This T cell receptor beta chain was retrieved from a study of regulatory T cells in long-lasting Graves disease. Trimming took 0 bases from V and 1 from J, leaving 14 bases between them. Germline values: CDR1 SGHAT, CDR2 FQNNGV. This CDR3 has 17 residues. Library construction for TCR beta used iRepertoire HTBI primers and Arm-PCR of CDR3 regions. TCRdb used MiXCR to reprocess the multiplex PCR reads, holding one entry per CDR3 protein. The sample has approximately 310,000 distinct CDR3 sequences, 18% seen once. This clonotype was observed many times. This sample's time point: newly diagnosed GD, antithyroid drugs for less than 3 months. RNA extracted from PBMCs served as the sequencing template.

This clonotype was obtained from a female donor with Graves disease. Sequenced material: peripheral blood mononuclear cells (PBMCs), taken at new diagnosis, from a patient treated with antithyroid drugs. This rearrangement joins TRBV11-2 to TRBJ2-3, with D hard to call. The CDR3 loop is CASSLDLGGKGTDTQYF. DNA of the CDR3: TGTGCCAGCAGCTTAGATCTGGGCGGAAAGGGCACAGATACGCAGTATTTT.